This T cell receptor (beta chain) was sequenced for a study of shared clonotypes between healthy human individuals. Turning to the study itself: Each donor's CD8 memory used one plate, CD8 naive two, each CD4 subset three. Study results and caveats: Generation probabilities were higher for clonotypes shared across all four sorted-subset donors than for unshared ones. Estimated richness was generally greater in naive than memory subsets.

To note about this clone: What it binds is not known.

CD45RA-negative memory and CD45RA+ naive subsets were split from the CD4+ cells. Generated by immunoSEQ multiplex PCR, the TCRdb table keeps only in-frame clones and is missing some. This repertoire shows 2 million to 3 million clones, over 85% found once; its top ten account for 0.36%. Between the trimmed V and J ends, which lost 5 bases and 0 bases, there was a span of 11 bases. Germline lookup yields CDR1 SQVTM and CDR2 ANQGSEA. The CDR3 extends over 14 amino acids. This sequence was found in a man between 18 and 29 years old in good health. Some clones in this sample may be carry-over from other donors' samples. Sequenced material: naive CD4+ T cells from PBMCs. Subset denoted: CD45RA+ positively selected. The rearrangement uses TRBV29-1 and TRBJ2-1; D not resolved. For the CDR3, the DNA is TGCAGCGTTTACCTCCTTAGCTCCTACAATGAGCAGTTCTTC. Encoded protein: CSVYLLSSYNEQFF.